The clone carrying this TCR beta chain was counted between two and nine times. Its antigen is unidentified. TCRdb re-analysed the 5' RACE reads in MiXCR, keeping a single row per CDR3 protein. The data hold roughly 480,000 distinct CDR3 sequences, with around a quarter observed a single time. This sample is drawn from a study of T-cell memory formation after mild COVID-19. The CDR3 length is 14 residues. The germline gives CDR1 KGHSH, CDR2 LQKENI. V was clipped by 0 bases and J by 6 bases, with 12 bases between them. Study results and limitations: CD8+ contracting clones occupied EMRA, while CD4+ ones occupied mainly CM and EM. The appearance of some responding clones in pre-infection memory suggested that cross-reactive memory joined. Among clones peaking at day 37 in the second wave, SARS-CoV-2 specificity remained unconfirmed.

This TCR derives from an adult woman who had mild COVID-19 (a few samples of this study predate the infection). Cell type and time point are not known. The chain combines TRBV18 with TRBJ2-7; D is perhaps TRBD2 (7 bases). Specimen: PBMCs or a T cell subset sorted from them (not recorded which). CDR3 amino acids: CASSPPSGGGEQYF. CDR3 in DNA: TGTGCCAGCTCACCACCTTCGGGGGGCGGCGAGCAGTACTTC.